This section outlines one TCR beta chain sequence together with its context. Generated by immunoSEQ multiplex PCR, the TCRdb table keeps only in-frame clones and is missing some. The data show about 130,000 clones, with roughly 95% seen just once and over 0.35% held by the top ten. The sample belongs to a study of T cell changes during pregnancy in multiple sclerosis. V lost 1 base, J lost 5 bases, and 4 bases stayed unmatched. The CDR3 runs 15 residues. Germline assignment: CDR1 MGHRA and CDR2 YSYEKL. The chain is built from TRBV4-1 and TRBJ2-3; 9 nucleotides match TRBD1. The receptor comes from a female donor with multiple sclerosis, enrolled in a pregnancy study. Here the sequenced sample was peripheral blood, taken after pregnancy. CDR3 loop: CASSQAGTGIDTQYF. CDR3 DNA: TGCGCCAGCAGCCAAGCCGGGACAGGGATAGATACGCAGTATTTT.